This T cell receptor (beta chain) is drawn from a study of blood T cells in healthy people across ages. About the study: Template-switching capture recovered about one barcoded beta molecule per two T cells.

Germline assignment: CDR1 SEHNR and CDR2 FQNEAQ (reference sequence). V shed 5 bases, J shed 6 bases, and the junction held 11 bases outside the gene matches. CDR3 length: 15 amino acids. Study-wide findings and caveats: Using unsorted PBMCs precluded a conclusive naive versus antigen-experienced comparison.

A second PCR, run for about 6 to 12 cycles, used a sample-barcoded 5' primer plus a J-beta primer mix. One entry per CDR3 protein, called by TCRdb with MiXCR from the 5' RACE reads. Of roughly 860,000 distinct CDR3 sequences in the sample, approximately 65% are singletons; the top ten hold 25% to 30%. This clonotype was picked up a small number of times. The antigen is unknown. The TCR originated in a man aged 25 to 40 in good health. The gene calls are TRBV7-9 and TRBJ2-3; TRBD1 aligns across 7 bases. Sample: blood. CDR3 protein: CASSARTGGVDTQYF. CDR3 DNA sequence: TGTGCCAGCAGCGCCAGGACAGGAGGAGTTGATACGCAGTATTTT.